This T cell receptor beta chain was obtained from a study of molecular identifiers for immune sequencing clone quantification. Study-wide points: Molecules of identical TCR sharing a barcode could underestimate highly expanded clone sizes. Effector cells had over 99% of their molecules in clones above 20 RNA copies, while naive cells had under 1%.

Source material for naive CD8 libraries was roughly 18,000 to 1,000,000 sorted cells, with 10%, 30% or 50% RNA. This clonotype came up many times. What it recognizes is unknown. The CDR3 totals 14 residues. Germline CDR1 DFQATT, CDR2 SNEGSKA (reference sequence). Germline trimming cut 6 bases from V and 5 bases from J; bases unmatched to any gene: 8. Each CDR3 protein gets one entry after TCRdb re-called the PCR reads with MiXCR. The profile shows 75,000 to 100,000 distinct CDR3 sequences, 15% to 20% of them singletons. The chain recombines TRBV20-1 with TRBJ2-5, with TRBD2 identical over 11 bases. The sequencing input was naive CD8+ T cells from blood, with Jurkat cell RNA spiked in. The subset was: FACS-sorted CD8+CD4-CCR7+CD45RA+ naive T cells. The TCR comes from a human donor in good health. Some libraries in this study had Jurkat cell RNA spiked in. The CDR3 DNA is TGCAGTGCCAACCCTACTAGCGGGAGTGAGACCCAGTACTTC. Its translation is CSANPTSGSETQYF.